Listed below are T cell receptor beta chains from one sample, sequenced in a study of cytomegalovirus exposure and HLA in healthy donors. TCRdb's copy holds only in-frame clones and misses some; the assay was immunoSEQ multiplex PCR. The table lists about 82,000 clones, approximately 80% of them singletons, with 18% in the top ten. The specimen sequenced was PBMCs. All receptors derive from a man between 65 and 85 years old in good health and CMV-seropositive. The CDR3 runs from the conserved cysteine through the conserved F or W.

V: TRBV5-1
CDR3: CASSLSTGTGYNEQFF

V: TRBV6-1
CDR3: CASTPEYRAKTQYF

V: TRBV5-1
CDR3: CASSPGTSGITGELFF

V: TRBV28
CDR3: CASSRTSGGSYNEQFF

V: TRBV7-2
CDR3: CASSSDRANTEAFF

V: TRBV11-2
CDR3: CASSWGLAGGGETQYF

V: TRBV7-8
CDR3: CASSLVGQGETEAFF

V: TRBV6-1
CDR3: CASRGRVIGEKLFF

V: TRBV21-1
CDR3: CASSGRTSGQETQYF

V: TRBV6-1
CDR3: CASSAPLPPSDTQYF

V: TRBV2
CDR3: CASRDITSGLYNEQFF

V: TRBV7-9
CDR3: CASSLIPRLQETQYF

V: TRBV19
CDR3: CASSGQGDYGYTF

V: TRBV6-1
CDR3: CASSEIQRDTGELFF

V: TRBV14
CDR3: CASSRIGTDYYEQYF

V: TRBV6-4
CDR3: CASSPTGGWDTGELFF

V: TRBV7-2
CDR3: CASSSEGATGKAEQFF

V: TRBV7-7
CDR3: CASSTGTSSGETQYF

V: TRBV10-1
CDR3: CASSADGLYEQYF

V: TRBV4-2
CDR3: CASSQGGAGGVRGYTF

V: TRBV29-1
CDR3: CSVEGLAGGEQYF

V: TRBV7-2
CDR3: CASSLEAGPQYF

V: TRBV5-1
CDR3: CASSLGQPGGTQYF

V: TRBV29-1
CDR3: CSDPQGCPYNEQFF

V: TRBV10-3
CDR3: CAALAREGETQYF

V: TRBV7-3
CDR3: CASSLTGVADTQYF

V: TRBV19
CDR3: CASSIPGYGYTF

V: TRBV15
CDR3: CATQAGIAAGELFF

V: TRBV2
CDR3: CASSESSGRTLYEQYF

V: TRBV7-2
CDR3: CASSPLNTGEKLFF

V: TRBV7-8
CDR3: CASSPDRGGETQYF

V: TRBV18
CDR3: CASSEQGKGTEAFF

V: TRBV5-8
CDR3: CASSLQGPGTGELFF

V: TRBV9
CDR3: CASSVVNRDAEAFF

V: TRBV7-3
CDR3: CASSRQGLYNEQFF

V: TRBV6-5
CDR3: CASSYFSGSGANVLTF

V: TRBV2
CDR3: CASSELQGQGIGYTF

V: TRBV5-1
CDR3: CASSLGGRASYEQYF

V: TRBV6-1
CDR3: CASRTGLTGELFF

V: TRBV9
CDR3: CASSALVGSNEKLFF

V: TRBV7-9
CDR3: CASSLQGAVTEAFF

V: TRBV9
CDR3: CASSVGAPTNTEAFF

V: TRBV9
CDR3: CASSVELAGHNEQFF

V: TRBV27
CDR3: CASSTLQSGANVLTF

V: TRBV27
CDR3: CASSTDSFYEQYF

V: TRBV6-4
CDR3: CASRRTGTGDGYTF

V: TRBV2
CDR3: CASSGQDYEQYF

V: TRBV7-2
CDR3: CASSRDLTDTQYF